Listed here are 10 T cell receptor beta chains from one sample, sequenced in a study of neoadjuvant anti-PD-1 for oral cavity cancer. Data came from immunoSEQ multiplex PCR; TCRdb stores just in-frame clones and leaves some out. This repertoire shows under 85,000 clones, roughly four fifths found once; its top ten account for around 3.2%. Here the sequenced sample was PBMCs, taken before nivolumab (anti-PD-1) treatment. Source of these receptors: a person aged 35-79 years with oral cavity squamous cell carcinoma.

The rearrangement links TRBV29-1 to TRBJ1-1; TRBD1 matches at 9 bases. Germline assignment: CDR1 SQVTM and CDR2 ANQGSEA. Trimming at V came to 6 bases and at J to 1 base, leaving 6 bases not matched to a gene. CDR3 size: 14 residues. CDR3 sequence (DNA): TGCAGCGTGGTGACAGGGGGTACGAACACTGAAGCTTTCTTT. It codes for CSVVTGGTNTEAFF.

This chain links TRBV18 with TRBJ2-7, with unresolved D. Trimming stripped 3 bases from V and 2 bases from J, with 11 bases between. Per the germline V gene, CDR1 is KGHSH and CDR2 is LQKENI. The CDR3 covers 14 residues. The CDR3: CASSPPTFPYEQYF. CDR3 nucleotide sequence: TGTGCCAGCTCACCTCCGACCTTTCCCTACGAGCAGTACTTC.

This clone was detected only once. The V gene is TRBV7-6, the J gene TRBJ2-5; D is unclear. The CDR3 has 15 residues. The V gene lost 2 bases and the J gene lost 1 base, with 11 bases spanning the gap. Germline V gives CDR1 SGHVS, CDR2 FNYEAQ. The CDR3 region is CASSLSRSVQETQYF. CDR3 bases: TGTGCCAGCAGCTTAAGTCGGTCAGTCCAAGAGACCCAGTACTTC.

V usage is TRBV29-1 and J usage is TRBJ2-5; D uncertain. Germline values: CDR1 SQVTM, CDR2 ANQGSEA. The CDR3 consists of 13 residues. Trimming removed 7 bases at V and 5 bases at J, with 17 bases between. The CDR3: CSARIEGRETQYF. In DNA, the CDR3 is TGCAGCGCCCGGATAGAAGGGCGGGAGACCCAGTACTTC.

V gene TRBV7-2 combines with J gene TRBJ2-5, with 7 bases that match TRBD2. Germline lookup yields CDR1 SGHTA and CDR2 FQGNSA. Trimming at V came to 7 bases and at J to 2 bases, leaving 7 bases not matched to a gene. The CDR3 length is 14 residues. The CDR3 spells CASTPGRAQETQYF. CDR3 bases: TGTGCCAGCACCCCGGGGAGGGCACAAGAGACCCAGTACTTC.

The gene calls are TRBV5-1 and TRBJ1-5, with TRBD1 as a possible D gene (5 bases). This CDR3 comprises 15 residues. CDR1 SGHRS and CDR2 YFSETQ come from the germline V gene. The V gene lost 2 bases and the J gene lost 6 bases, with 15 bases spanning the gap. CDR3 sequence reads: CASSLAPGYSQPQHF. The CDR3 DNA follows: TGCGCCAGCAGCTTAGCGCCAGGGTATTCTCAGCCCCAGCATTTT.

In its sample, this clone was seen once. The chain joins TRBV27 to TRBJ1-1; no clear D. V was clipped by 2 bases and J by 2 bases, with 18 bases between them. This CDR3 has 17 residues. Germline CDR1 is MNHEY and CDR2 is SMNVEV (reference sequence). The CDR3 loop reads CASSLKLLGNGNTEAFF. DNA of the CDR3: TGTGCCAGCAGTTTAAAACTACTAGGGAACGGAAACACTGAAGCTTTCTTT.

The CDR3 nucleotides are TGTGCCAGCACCCTAGGGGACAGGGATGAAAAACTGTTTTTT. Protein: CASTLGDRDEKLFF. V usage is TRBV2 and J usage is TRBJ1-4, with 9 bases aligning to TRBD1. With V trimmed by 7 bases and J by 6 bases, 6 bases remained unmatched. This CDR3 has 14 residues. The germline V gene encodes CDR1 SNHLY and CDR2 FYNNEI.

CDR3 nucleotides: TGCGCCAGCAGTCTGAGGGGGGCCACAAATGAGCAGTTCTTC. It encodes CASSLRGATNEQFF. The rearrangement links TRBV10-1 to TRBJ2-1; TRBD1 or TRBD2 may be the D gene (6 bases each). Trimming removed 5 bases at V and 7 bases at J, with 15 bases between. The V gene's germline CDR1 is WNHNN and CDR2 SYGVQD (reference sequence). The CDR3 covers 14 residues.

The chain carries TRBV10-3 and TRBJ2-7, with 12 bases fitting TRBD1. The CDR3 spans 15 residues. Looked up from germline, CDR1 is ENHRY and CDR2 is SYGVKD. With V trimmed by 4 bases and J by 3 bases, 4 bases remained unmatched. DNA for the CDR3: TGTGCCATCAGTGGAGGGACAGGGGGCGTCTACGAGCAGTACTTC. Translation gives CAISGGTGGVYEQYF.